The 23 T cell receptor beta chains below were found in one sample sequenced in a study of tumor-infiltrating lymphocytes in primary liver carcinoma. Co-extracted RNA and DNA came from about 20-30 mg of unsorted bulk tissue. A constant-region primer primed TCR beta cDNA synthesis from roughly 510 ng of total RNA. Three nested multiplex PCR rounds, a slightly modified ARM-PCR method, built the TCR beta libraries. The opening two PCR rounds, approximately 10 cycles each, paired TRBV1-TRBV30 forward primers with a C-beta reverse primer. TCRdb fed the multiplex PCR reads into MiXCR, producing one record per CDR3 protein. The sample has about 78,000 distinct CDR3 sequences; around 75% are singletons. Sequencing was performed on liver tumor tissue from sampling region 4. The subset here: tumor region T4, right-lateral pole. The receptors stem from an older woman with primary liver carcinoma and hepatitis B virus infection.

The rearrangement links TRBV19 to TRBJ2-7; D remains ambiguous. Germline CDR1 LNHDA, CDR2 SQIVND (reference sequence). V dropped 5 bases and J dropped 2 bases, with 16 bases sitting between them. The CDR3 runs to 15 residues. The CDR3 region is CASSWTSETPYEQYF. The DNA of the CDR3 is TGTGCCAGTAGTTGGACCTCTGAGACGCCCTACGAGCAGTACTTC.

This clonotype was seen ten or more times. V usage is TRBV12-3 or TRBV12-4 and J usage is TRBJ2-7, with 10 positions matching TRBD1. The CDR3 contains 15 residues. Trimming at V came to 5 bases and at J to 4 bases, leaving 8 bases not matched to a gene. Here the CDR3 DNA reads TGTGCCAGCAGTACCCGGGACAGGGGCGGGTACGAGCAGTACTTC. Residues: CASSTRDRGGYEQYF.

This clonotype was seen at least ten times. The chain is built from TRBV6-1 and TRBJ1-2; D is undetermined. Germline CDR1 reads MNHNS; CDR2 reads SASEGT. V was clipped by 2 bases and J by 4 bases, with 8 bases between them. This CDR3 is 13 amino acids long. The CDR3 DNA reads TGTGCCAGCAGTGAACAGGAAACCTATGGCTACACCTTC. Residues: CASSEQETYGYTF.

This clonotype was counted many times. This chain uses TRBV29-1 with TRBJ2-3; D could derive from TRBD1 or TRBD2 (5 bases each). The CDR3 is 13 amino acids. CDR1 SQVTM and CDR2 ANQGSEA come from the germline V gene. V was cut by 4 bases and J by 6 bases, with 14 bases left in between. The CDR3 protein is CSVAQGAGDTQYF. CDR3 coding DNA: TGCAGCGTTGCGCAAGGGGCGGGCGATACGCAGTATTTT.

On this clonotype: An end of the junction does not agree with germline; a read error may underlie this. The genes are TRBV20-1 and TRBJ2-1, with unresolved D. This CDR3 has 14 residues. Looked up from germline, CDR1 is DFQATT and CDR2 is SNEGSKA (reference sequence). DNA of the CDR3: TGCAGTGCCAAAAACACTGGTTCCTACAGTGAGCAGTTCTTC. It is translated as CSAKNTGSYSEQFF.

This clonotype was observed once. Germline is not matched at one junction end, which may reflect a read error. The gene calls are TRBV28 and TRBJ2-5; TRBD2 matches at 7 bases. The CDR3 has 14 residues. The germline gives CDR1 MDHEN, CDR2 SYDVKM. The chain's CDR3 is CANSSAGVHETQYF. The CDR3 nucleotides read TGTGCCAACAGTTCCGCGGGAGTTCACGAGACCCAGTACTTC.

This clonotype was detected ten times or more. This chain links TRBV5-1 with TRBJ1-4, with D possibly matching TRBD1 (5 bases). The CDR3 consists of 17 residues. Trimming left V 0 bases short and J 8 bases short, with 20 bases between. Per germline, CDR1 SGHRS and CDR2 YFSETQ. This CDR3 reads CASSLDLGSAAGEKLFF. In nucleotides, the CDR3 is TGCGCCAGCAGCTTGGACCTAGGCAGCGCGGCAGGGGAAAAACTGTTTTTT.

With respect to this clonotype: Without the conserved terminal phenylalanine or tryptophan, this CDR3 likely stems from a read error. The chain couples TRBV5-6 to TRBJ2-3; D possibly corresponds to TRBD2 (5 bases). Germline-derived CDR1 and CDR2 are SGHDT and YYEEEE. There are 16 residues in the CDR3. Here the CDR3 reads CASSLLGTSSIDTQYV. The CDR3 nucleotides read TGTGCCAGCAGCTTGTTAGGCACCTCTAGCATAGATACGCAGTATGTT.

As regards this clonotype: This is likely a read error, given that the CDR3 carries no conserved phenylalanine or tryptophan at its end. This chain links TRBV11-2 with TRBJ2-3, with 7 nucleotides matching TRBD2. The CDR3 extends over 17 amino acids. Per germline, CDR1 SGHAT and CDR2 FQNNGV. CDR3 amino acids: CASSSGGLTYTSDTQYL. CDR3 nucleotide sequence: TGTGCCAGTAGCTCGGGGGGACTAACGTACACGTCAGATACGCAGTATTTG.

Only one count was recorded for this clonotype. CDR3 DNA sequence: TGTGCCAGCTCACCTTCGACAGAAACTAATGAAAAACTGTTTTTT. Protein product: CASSPSTETNEKLFF. This sequence joins TRBV18 and TRBJ1-4; perhaps TRBD1 as D (5 bases). Germline V gene data show CDR1 as KGHSH and CDR2 as LQKENI. The CDR3 is 15 amino acids. V was trimmed by 3 bases and J by 1 base, leaving 9 bases between them. The whole variable domain, filled in from reference TRBV18 and TRBJ1-4, reads NAGVMQNPRHLVRRRGQEARLRCSPMKGHSHVYWYRQLPEEGLKFMVYLQKENIIDESGMPKERFSAEFPKEGPSILRIQQVVRGDSAAYFCASSPSTETNEKLFFGSGTQLSVL.

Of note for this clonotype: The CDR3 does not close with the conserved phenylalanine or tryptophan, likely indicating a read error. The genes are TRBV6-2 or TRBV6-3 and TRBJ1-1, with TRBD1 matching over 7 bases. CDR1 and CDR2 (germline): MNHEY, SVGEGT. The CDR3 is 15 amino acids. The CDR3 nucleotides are TGTGTCAGTAGCTCGTTAAGACAGGGTTCTTCTGAAGCTTTCCTT. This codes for CVSSSLRQGSSEAFL.

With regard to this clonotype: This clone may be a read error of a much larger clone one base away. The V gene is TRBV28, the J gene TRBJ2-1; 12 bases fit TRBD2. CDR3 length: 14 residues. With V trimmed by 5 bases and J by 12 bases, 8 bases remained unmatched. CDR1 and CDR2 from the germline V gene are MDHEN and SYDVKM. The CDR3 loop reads CASSLAGGLFGQFF. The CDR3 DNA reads TGTGCCAGCAGTCTAGCGGGAGGGCTCTTTGGGCAGTTCTTC.

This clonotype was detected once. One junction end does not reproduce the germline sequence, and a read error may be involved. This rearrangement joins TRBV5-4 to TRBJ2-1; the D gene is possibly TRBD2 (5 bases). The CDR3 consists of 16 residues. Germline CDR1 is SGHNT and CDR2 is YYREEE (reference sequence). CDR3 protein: CASSKGLAQTYYEQFF. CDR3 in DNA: TGTGCCAGCAGCAAAGGATTAGCGCAAACCTACTATGAGCAGTTCTTC.

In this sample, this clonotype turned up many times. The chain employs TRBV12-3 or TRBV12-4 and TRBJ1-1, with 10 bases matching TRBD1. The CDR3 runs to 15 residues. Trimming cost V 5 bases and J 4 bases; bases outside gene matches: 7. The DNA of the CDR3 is TGTGCCAGCAGTGACAGGGGGCGAACTCTCACTGAAGCTTTCTTT. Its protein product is CASSDRGRTLTEAFF.

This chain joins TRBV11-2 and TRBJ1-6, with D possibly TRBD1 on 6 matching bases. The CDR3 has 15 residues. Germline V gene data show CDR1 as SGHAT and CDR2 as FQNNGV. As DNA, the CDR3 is TGTACCGGTAGCTTAGACCCGGGGGCCAATTCACCCCTCCACTTT. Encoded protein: CTGSLDPGANSPLHF.

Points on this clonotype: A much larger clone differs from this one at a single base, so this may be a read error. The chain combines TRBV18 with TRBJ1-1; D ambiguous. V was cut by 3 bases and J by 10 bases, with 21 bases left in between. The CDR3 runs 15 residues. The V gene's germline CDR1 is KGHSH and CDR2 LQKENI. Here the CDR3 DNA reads TGTGCCAGCTCACCCTCCTCCGGGGAAAGTCGATCAGCTTTCTTT. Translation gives CASSPSSGESRSAFF.

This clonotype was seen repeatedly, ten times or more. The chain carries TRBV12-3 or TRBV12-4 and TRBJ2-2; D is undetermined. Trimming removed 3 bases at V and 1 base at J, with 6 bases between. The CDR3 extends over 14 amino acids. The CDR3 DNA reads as TGTGCCAGCAGTTTGCTAAAGAACACCGGGGAGCTGTTTTTT. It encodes CASSLLKNTGELFF.

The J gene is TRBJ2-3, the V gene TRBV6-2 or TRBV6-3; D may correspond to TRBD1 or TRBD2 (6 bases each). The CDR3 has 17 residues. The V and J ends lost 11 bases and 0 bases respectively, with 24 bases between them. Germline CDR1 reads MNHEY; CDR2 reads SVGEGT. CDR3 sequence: CADSDRVGGPSTDTQYF. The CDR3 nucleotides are TGTGCCGACAGCGATAGAGTTGGGGGGCCGAGCACAGATACGCAGTATTTT.

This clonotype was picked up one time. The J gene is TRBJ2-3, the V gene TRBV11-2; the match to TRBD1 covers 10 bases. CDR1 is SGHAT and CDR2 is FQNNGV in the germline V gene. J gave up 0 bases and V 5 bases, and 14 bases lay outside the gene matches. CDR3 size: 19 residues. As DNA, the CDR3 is TGTGCCAGCAGCGGCCTGACAGGGGGCGATACCACTAGCACAGATACGCAGTATTTT. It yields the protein CASSGLTGGDTTSTDTQYF. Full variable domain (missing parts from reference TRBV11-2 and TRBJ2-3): EAGVAQSPRYKIIEKRQSVAFWCNPISGHATLYWYQQILGQGPKLLIQFQNNGVVDDSQLPKDRFSAERLKGVDSTLKIQPAKLEDSAVYLCASSGLTGGDTTSTDTQYFGPGTRLTVL.

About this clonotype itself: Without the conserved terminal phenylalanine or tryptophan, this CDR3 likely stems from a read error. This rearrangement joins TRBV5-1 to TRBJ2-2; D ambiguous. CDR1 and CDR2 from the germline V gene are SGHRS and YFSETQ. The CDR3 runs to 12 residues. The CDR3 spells CVSTGNTGELFY. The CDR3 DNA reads TGCGTCAGCACCGGGAACACCGGGGAGCTGTTTTAT.

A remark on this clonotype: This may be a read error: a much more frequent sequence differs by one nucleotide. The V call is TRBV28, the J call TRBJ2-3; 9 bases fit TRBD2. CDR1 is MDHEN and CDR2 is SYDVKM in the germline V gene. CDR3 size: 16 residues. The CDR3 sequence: CASRSGRLLGTDTQDF. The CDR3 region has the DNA TGTGCCAGCAGGAGCGGGAGGCTCTTGGGTACAGATACGCAGGATTTT.

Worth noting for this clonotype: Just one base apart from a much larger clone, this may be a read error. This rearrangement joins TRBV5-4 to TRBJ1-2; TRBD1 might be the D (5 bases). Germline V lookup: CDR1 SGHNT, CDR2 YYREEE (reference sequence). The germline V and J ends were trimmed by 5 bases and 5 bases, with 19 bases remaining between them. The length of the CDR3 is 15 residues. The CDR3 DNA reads TGTGCCAGCAGGGAGCGGAACTCCCAGGGATATGGCTACACCTTC. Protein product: CASRERNSQGYGYTF.

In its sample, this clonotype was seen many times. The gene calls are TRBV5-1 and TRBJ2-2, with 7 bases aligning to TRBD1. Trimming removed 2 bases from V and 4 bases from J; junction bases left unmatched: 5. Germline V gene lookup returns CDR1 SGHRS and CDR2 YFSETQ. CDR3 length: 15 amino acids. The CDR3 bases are TGCGCCAGCAGCTTCCGGACAGGAACCACCGGGGAGCTGTTTTTT. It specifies CASSFRTGTTGELFF.